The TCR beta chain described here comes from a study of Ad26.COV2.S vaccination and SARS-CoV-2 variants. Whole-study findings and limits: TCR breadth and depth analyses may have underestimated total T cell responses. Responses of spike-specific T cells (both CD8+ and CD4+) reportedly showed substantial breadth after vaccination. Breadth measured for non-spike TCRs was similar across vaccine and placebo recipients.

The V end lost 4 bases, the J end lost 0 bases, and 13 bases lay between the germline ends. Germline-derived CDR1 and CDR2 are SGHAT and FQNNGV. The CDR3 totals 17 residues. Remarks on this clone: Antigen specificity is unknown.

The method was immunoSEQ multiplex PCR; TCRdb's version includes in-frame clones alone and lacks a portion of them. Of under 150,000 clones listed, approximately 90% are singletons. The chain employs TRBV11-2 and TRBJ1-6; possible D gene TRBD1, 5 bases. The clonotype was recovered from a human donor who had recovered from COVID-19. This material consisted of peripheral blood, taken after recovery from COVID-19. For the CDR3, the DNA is TGTGCCAGCAGCTCCTCTGAGGGGAGCTCCTATAATTCACCCCTCCACTTT. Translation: CASSSSEGSSYNSPLHF.